Below are 2 T cell receptor beta chains sequenced from a single sample in a study of long-term antiretroviral therapy in people with HIV. Version v3.0 of the immunoSEQ assay was performed at survey level. Measured with immunoSEQ multiplex PCR; TCRdb has only the in-frame clones, and not every one. Of about 35,000 clones in the sample, 65% to 75% were seen once. The source material was unsorted PBMCs, sampled 3 years after starting antiretroviral therapy. The receptor source for this set is a man aged 50-59 years with HIV.

As DNA, the CDR3 is TGTGCCAGCAGCGGCGGTGGGTACTCTGGGGCCAACGTCCTGACTTTC. Its translation is CASSGGGYSGANVLTF. The chain combines TRBV5-6 with TRBJ2-6; D is uncertain. Trimming left V 4 bases short and J 0 bases short, with 11 bases between. CDR3 length: 16 residues. Germline CDR1 SGHDT, CDR2 YYEEEE.

The J gene is TRBJ2-7, the V gene TRBV28; D not resolved. Deletions cut 3 bases from V and 2 bases from J, with 17 bases between. The CDR3 extends over 16 amino acids. Germline values: CDR1 MDHEN, CDR2 SYDVKM. This CDR3 reads CASSLVFALPAYEQYF. The CDR3 DNA sequence: TGTGCCAGCAGTTTGGTTTTCGCGTTACCAGCCTACGAGCAGTACTTC.